A single sample gave rise to the 17 T cell receptor beta chains below, sequenced in a study of cytomegalovirus exposure and HLA in healthy donors. Primers for the PCR totalled 60 Vbeta and 13 Jbeta. Sequenced by immunoSEQ multiplex PCR; TCRdb stores in-frame clones only, minus some. The table lists about 75,000 clones, roughly 88% of them singletons. Source material: PBMCs. These receptors were obtained from a man in his 70s in good health and CMV-seropositive.

This chain joins TRBV7-3 and TRBJ2-5, with 8 bases fitting TRBD2. Germline trimming cut 6 bases from V and 5 bases from J; bases unmatched to any gene: 11. The CDR3 spans 15 residues. CDR1 SGHTA and CDR2 FQGTGA come from the germline V gene. CDR3 sequence reads: CASSLNGGAGETQYF. CDR3 in DNA: TGTGCCAGCAGTCTCAACGGGGGGGCCGGGGAGACCCAGTACTTC.

This chain links TRBV11-2 with TRBJ2-2, with D perhaps TRBD2 (6 bases). Trimming left V 5 bases short and J 5 bases short, with 12 bases between. This CDR3 is built from 14 residues. Germline-derived CDR1 and CDR2 are SGHAT and FQNNGV. CDR3 residues: CASSRGRGTGELFF. The CDR3 region has the DNA TGTGCCAGCAGCCGAGGCCGGGGGACCGGGGAGCTGTTTTTT.

V usage is TRBV28 and J usage is TRBJ1-5, with 12 nucleotides matching TRBD1. V lost 3 bases to trimming and J lost 5 bases; unmatched junction nucleotides: 5. The CDR3 consists of 16 residues. Germline V gene sequence: CDR1 MDHEN, CDR2 SYDVKM. The CDR3 protein is CASSLPGQGAHQPQHF. CDR3 DNA: TGTGCCAGCAGTTTGCCGGGACAGGGGGCCCATCAGCCCCAGCATTTT.

Of note for this clone: Other nucleotide sequences in the sample specify the same CDR3. The V call is TRBV9, the J call TRBJ1-2, with D perhaps matching TRBD1 (5 bases). V shed 3 bases and J shed 4 bases, with 16 bases lying between them. Germline V gene sequence: CDR1 SGDLS, CDR2 YYNGEE. CDR3 size: 15 residues. The chain's CDR3 is CASSDGRTFGYGYTF. CDR3 DNA: TGTGCCAGCAGCGATGGGCGGACATTCGGCTATGGCTACACCTTC. The variable domain in full, with the rest retrieved from reference TRBV9 and TRBJ1-2, is DSGVTQTPKHLITATGQRVTLRCSPRSGDLSVYWYQQSLDQGLQFLIQYYNGEERAKGNILERFSAQQFPDLHSELNLSSLELGDSALYFCASSDGRTFGYGYTFGSGTRLTVV.

The chain uses TRBV7-9 and TRBJ2-1; D is unresolved. The CDR3 spans 15 residues. The V gene lost 5 bases and the J gene lost 4 bases, with 15 bases spanning the gap. The V gene's germline CDR1 is SEHNR and CDR2 FQNEAQ (reference sequence). CDR3 DNA: TGTGCCAGCAGCCCACGTCTGATCAGATACAATGAGCAGTTCTTC. Its translation is CASSPRLIRYNEQFF.

The V and J genes are TRBV28 and TRBJ1-1; maybe TRBD1 (6 bases). CDR3 length: 14 residues. Germline V gene lookup returns CDR1 MDHEN and CDR2 SYDVKM. V was trimmed by 5 bases and J by 1 base, leaving 11 bases between them. The CDR3 is CASSLRQENTEAFF. For the CDR3, the DNA is TGTGCCAGCAGTCTCCGACAGGAGAACACTGAAGCTTTCTTT.

This CDR3 reads CVRSLDGGNYEQYF. CDR3 coding DNA: TGTGTCAGAAGCTTAGACGGGGGAAACTACGAGCAGTACTTC. This chain uses TRBV7-5 with TRBJ2-7; the table's D call of TRBD2 was not tested on the DNA. TRBV7-5 is listed as a pseudogene. The CDR3 extends over 14 amino acids.

V and J are TRBV2 and TRBJ2-1; 9 bases match TRBD2. From germline, CDR1 is SNHLY and CDR2 FYNNEI. The CDR3 sequence is 15 residues long. Unmatched junction bases numbered 6, after V lost 5 bases and J lost 4 bases. The chain's CDR3 is CASSLSGRMYNEQFF. The DNA for the CDR3 is TGTGCCAGCAGTCTCAGCGGGAGGATGTACAATGAGCAGTTCTTC.

V gene TRBV7-8 combines with J gene TRBJ2-5, with D maybe TRBD1 (6 bases). The J call is doubtful: the DNA matches TRBJ2-7 better. Germline CDR1 and CDR2: SGHVS and FQNEAQ. The length of the CDR3 is 15 residues. The CDR3 here is CASSSGQPHEYEQYF. In nucleotides, the CDR3 is TGTGCCAGCAGCTCCGGACAGCCTCACGAGTACGAGCAGTACTTC.

The gene calls are TRBV2 and TRBJ2-7; D is undetermined. Trimming cost V 2 bases and J 0 bases, with 14 bases left between them. Per the germline V gene, CDR1 is SNHLY and CDR2 is FYNNEI. The CDR3 length is 16 residues. The CDR3 region has the DNA TGTGCCAGCAGTGAACCAGAGGCAACGATCTCCTACGAGCAGTACTTC. Amino acid sequence: CASSEPEATISYEQYF. Together with reference TRBV2 and TRBJ2-7, the CDR3 gives the full variable domain: EPEVTQTPSHQVTQMGQEVILRCVPISNHLYFYWYRQILGQKVEFLVSFYNNEISEKSEIFDDQFSVERPDGSNFTLKIRSTKLEDSAMYFCASSEPEATISYEQYFGPGTRLTVT.

The chain links TRBV7-9 to TRBJ2-7; tentative D call: TRBD2 (6 bases). The CDR3 sequence is 15 residues long. V lost 5 bases, J lost 2 bases, and 16 bases lay in between. Germline CDR1 reads SEHNR; CDR2 reads FQNEAQ (reference sequence). CDR3 sequence reads: CASSPSGTATYEQYF. The CDR3 DNA reads TGTGCCAGCAGCCCCTCGGGGACTGCTACCTACGAGCAGTACTTC.

This sequence joins TRBV5-1 and TRBJ2-1; TRBD2 matches 10 bases. The V gene's germline CDR1 is SGHRS and CDR2 YFSETQ. The CDR3 sequence is 15 residues long. The V segment lost 2 bases and the J segment 5 bases; nucleotides outside the gene matches: 4. The CDR3 nucleotides read TGCGCCAGCAGCTTCCTAGCGGGGGTCGACAATGAGCAGTTCTTC. Translating gives CASSFLAGVDNEQFF.

In this sample, this clone turned up a few times. This chain uses TRBV11-2 with TRBJ1-1; D unresolved. Per germline, CDR1 SGHAT and CDR2 FQNNGV. Trimming took off 3 bases at V and 7 bases at J, with 9 bases between the two ends. This CDR3 spans 12 amino acids. The DNA of the CDR3 is TGTGCCAGCAGCTTCATTGGGCTTGAAGCTTTCTTT. This sequence encodes CASSFIGLEAFF.

The chain joins TRBV2 to TRBJ2-7, with 7 nucleotides matching TRBD2. The length of the CDR3 is 14 residues. J gave up 4 bases and V 3 bases, and 6 bases lay outside the gene matches. CDR1 SNHLY and CDR2 FYNNEI come from the germline V gene. Here the CDR3 reads CASSDPPSGYEQYF. DNA of the CDR3: TGTGCCAGCAGTGATCCGCCTAGCGGTTACGAGCAGTACTTC.

V is TRBV6-4 and J is TRBJ2-3, with a tentative D call TRBD2 (7 bases). Between the trimmed V and J ends, which lost 3 bases and 2 bases, there was a span of 12 bases. Germline V gene lookup returns CDR1 MRHNA and CDR2 SNTAGT. The CDR3 sequence is 15 residues long. CDR3 sequence reads: CASSDEGGPTDTQYF. CDR3 coding DNA: TGTGCCAGCAGTGATGAGGGGGGGCCCACAGATACGCAGTATTTT.

V usage is TRBV7-9 and J usage is TRBJ2-1; 10 positions match TRBD2. The CDR3 spans 13 residues. Germline-derived CDR1 and CDR2 are SEHNR and FQNEAQ (reference sequence). V lost 8 bases, J lost 8 bases, and 6 bases stayed unmatched. The CDR3, as DNA: TGTGCCAGCGGGGTAGCGGGGGGACATGAGCAGTTCTTC. Residues: CASGVAGGHEQFF.

V usage is TRBV7-8 and J usage is TRBJ1-5; D ambiguous. This CDR3 comprises 14 residues. The V gene's germline CDR1 is SGHVS and CDR2 FQNEAQ. The ends were cut back, 5 bases at V and 7 bases at J, with 15 bases in the middle. CDR3 amino acids: CASSPGPGSQPQHF. The DNA of the CDR3 is TGTGCCAGCAGCCCTGGTCCGGGTAGCCAGCCCCAGCATTTT.